A selection of T cell receptor beta chains follows, all from one sample in a study of technical replicates of blood from several donors. Libraries were prepared by immunoSEQ multiplex PCR; TCRdb keeps only in-frame clonotypes and omits some of them. The table includes under 95,000 clones, roughly 94% detected once. The sample comprised T cells isolated from PBMCs. All receptors derive from a human donor in good health. Each CDR3 is given with its conserved first and last residue. A D gene is named only where the DNA matches it firmly. Clone size is given for some rows only: seen once, a few or many times, or a class if the clone is expanded.

D gene	clone size	J gene	V gene	CDR3 length	CDR3 protein	CDR3 DNA
NA	NA	TRBJ2-7	TRBV14	15	CASSRHQINRYEQYF	TGTGCCAGCAGCCGACACCAAATTAATCGCTACGAGCAGTACTTC
NA	NA	TRBJ2-3	TRBV6-5	15	CASSYSGKARDTQYF	TGTGCCAGCAGTTACTCGGGCAAGGCTCGAGATACGCAGTATTTT
TRBD2	NA	TRBJ2-3	TRBV27	16	CASSSTTSGRADTQYF	TGTGCCAGCAGCTCCACGACTAGCGGGAGGGCAGATACGCAGTATTTT
TRBD2	NA	TRBJ2-5	TRBV5-6	13	CASSWGGQETQYF	TGTGCCAGCAGCTGGGGGGGGCAAGAGACCCAGTACTTC
TRBD2	NA	TRBJ2-1	TRBV6-4	15	CASSEGTSDYNEQFF	TGTGCCAGCAGTGAAGGGACTAGTGACTACAATGAGCAGTTCTTC
NA	NA	TRBJ2-5	TRBV7-2	16	CASSLTGLELQETQYF	TGTGCCAGCAGCTTAACAGGTCTAGAGTTACAAGAGACCCAGTACTTC
NA	NA	TRBJ1-6	TRBV19	15	CASSTGSSYNSPLHF	TGTGCCAGTAGTACAGGCAGCTCCTATAATTCACCCCTCCACTTT
NA	NA	TRBJ2-3	TRBV18	12	CASSPVGDTQYF	TGTGCCAGCTCACCGGTCGGAGATACGCAGTATTTT
TRBD2	NA	TRBJ2-1	TRBV4-1	18	CASSQDPPTSGDYNEQFF	TGCGCCAGCAGCCAAGATCCCCCGACTAGCGGCGACTACAATGAGCAGTTCTTC
NA	NA	TRBJ1-2	TRBV4-2	15	CASSQDAGLMGGYTF	TGTGCCAGCAGCCAAGACGCAGGGCTTATGGGTGGCTACACCTTC
TRBD1	NA	TRBJ1-4	TRBV11-2	14	CASSSGQGYEKLFF	TGTGCCAGCAGCTCGGGACAGGGTTATGAAAAACTGTTTTTT
NA	NA	TRBJ1-5	TRBV6-1	17	CASSGIAGHNSNQPQHF	TGTGCCAGCAGTGGAATAGCGGGACATAATAGCAATCAGCCCCAGCATTTT
TRBD1	NA	TRBJ1-1	TRBV30	14	CAWSRRGGASEAFF	TGTGCCTGGAGCCGACGAGGGGGCGCGTCTGAAGCTTTCTTT
TRBD1	NA	TRBJ1-2	TRBV7-8	15	CASTRQGSEHYGYTF	TGTGCCAGCACAAGACAGGGTTCGGAGCACTATGGCTACACCTTC
NA	NA	TRBJ2-7	TRBV11-2	13	CASSLVSSYEQYF	TGTGCCAGCAGCTTAGTCTCGAGCTACGAGCAGTACTTC
TRBD2	NA	TRBJ2-1	TRBV27	13	CASSGTRDNEQFF	TGTGCCAGCAGTGGGACTAGGGACAATGAGCAGTTCTTC
NA	NA	TRBJ2-1	TRBV21-1	12	CASSRGQGEQFF	TGTGCCAGCAGCAGGGGGCAGGGTGAGCAGTTCTTC
TRBD2	NA	TRBJ2-1	TRBV27	15	CASRERGGRLNEQFF	TGTGCGAGTCGAGAACGGGGGGGCCGGTTAAATGAGCAGTTCTTC
NA	NA	TRBJ1-2	TRBV6-6	14	CASSYLDRGHGYTF	TGTGCCAGCAGTTACCTGGACCGAGGGCATGGCTACACCTTC
NA	NA	TRBJ2-7	TRBV19	13	CASSGRPTYEQYF	TGTGCCAGTAGTGGCCGCCCGACCTACGAGCAGTACTTC
NA	NA	TRBJ1-6	TRBV11-3	16	CASSDPVQGSNSPLHF	TGTGCCAGCAGCGACCCGGTACAGGGAAGTAATTCACCCCTCCACTTT
TRBD1	NA	TRBJ1-2	TRBV29-1	15	CSVNPRGRVNYGYTF	TGCAGCGTGAATCCTAGGGGGCGAGTTAACTATGGCTACACCTTC
TRBD2	NA	TRBJ2-1	TRBV27	15	CASSLSAGVTHEQFF	TGTGCCAGCAGTTTATCAGCGGGAGTCACCCATGAGCAGTTCTTC
TRBD1	NA	TRBJ1-1	TRBV15	15	CATSRPPTGVTEAFF	TGTGCCACCAGCAGACCCCCTACAGGGGTCACTGAAGCTTTCTTT
NA	NA	TRBJ2-1	TRBV14	12	CASSQADSEQFF	TGTGCCAGCAGCCAAGCGGACAGCGAGCAGTTCTTC
NA	NA	TRBJ1-2	TRBV11-2	13	CASSLDRSNGYTF	TGTGCCAGCAGCCTCGACAGGTCCAATGGCTACACCTTC
NA	NA	TRBJ2-5	TRBV2	10	CASRAETQYF	TGTGCCAGCAGGGCCGAGACCCAGTACTTC
NA	NA	TRBJ1-5	TRBV5-1	14	CASTAGLINQPQHF	TGCGCCAGCACCGCTGGACTTATAAATCAGCCCCAGCATTTT
NA	NA	TRBJ1-3	TRBV11-2	15	CASSSRWGEGNTIYF	TGTGCCAGCAGCTCCAGATGGGGCGAGGGAAACACCATATATTTT
TRBD1	NA	TRBJ1-4	TRBV28	17	CASSFAVYGTGSEKLFF	TGTGCCAGCAGTTTTGCCGTTTACGGGACAGGGAGTGAAAAACTGTTTTTT
TRBD1	NA	TRBJ2-2	TRBV30	14	CAWMFRQGGGELFF	TGTGCCTGGATGTTCCGACAGGGGGGCGGGGAGCTGTTTTTT
TRBD1	NA	TRBJ2-7	TRBV4-2	14	CASNFGDRGYEQYF	TGTGCCAGCAACTTTGGGGACAGGGGCTACGAGCAGTACTTC
TRBD2	NA	TRBJ2-7	TRBV7-6	16	CASSSELAGGPGEQYF	TGTGCCAGCAGCTCCGAGTTAGCGGGGGGACCGGGGGAGCAGTACTTC
TRBD1	NA	TRBJ2-1	TRBV5-1	14	CASSFPGQSNEQFF	TGCGCCAGCAGCTTCCCGGGACAGAGTAATGAGCAGTTCTTC
NA	NA	TRBJ2-5	TRBV6-5	14	CASSEPSVLMSQYF	TGTGCCAGCAGTGAACCGAGCGTTTTGATGTCCCAGTACTTC
NA	NA	TRBJ1-4	TRBV4-1	11	CASRRNEKLFF	TGCGCCAGCAGGAGAAATGAAAAACTGTTTTTT
NA	many	TRBJ2-1	TRBV12-5	15	CASRASTVPYNEQFF	TGTGCTAGTCGAGCTAGCACGGTACCCTACAATGAGCAGTTCTTC
TRBD1	NA	TRBJ2-7	TRBV19	15	CASSPRQGRSFEQYF	TGTGCCAGTAGTCCCCGACAGGGACGCTCCTTCGAGCAGTACTTC
TRBD2	NA	TRBJ2-1	TRBV19	14	CATGVGLAANEQFF	TGTGCCACTGGTGTAGGACTAGCCGCCAATGAGCAGTTCTTC
NA	NA	TRBJ1-1	TRBV5-1	11	CASSYGTEAFF	TGCGCCAGCAGCTATGGGACAGAAGCTTTCTTT
TRBD2	few	TRBJ2-2	TRBV15	17	CATSRDRTSGTTGELFF	TGTGCCACCAGCAGAGACAGGACTAGCGGGACCACCGGGGAGCTGTTTTTT
NA	NA	TRBJ2-7	TRBV5-4	12	CASSLDGYEQYF	TGTGCCAGCAGCTTGGACGGCTACGAGCAGTACTTC
TRBD1	NA	TRBJ2-1	TRBV12-5	16	CASGFRSWDRGSEQFF	TGTGCTAGTGGTTTTAGATCTTGGGACAGGGGAAGTGAGCAGTTCTTC
TRBD1	NA	TRBJ2-3	TRBV5-1	14	CASSVGQDTDTQYF	TGCGCCAGCAGCGTGGGACAGGACACAGATACGCAGTATTTT
NA	NA	TRBJ1-5	TRBV28	15	CASSYRLISNQPQHF	TGTGCCAGCAGTTACCGACTGATTAGCAATCAGCCCCAGCATTTT
TRBD1	NA	TRBJ2-2	TRBV7-9	16	CASSRQGAKYTGELFF	TGTGCCAGCAGCCGACAGGGGGCGAAATACACCGGGGAGCTGTTTTTT
TRBD1	once	TRBJ1-4	TRBV7-9	18	CASSPPGQGWRANEKLFF	TGTGCCAGCAGCCCCCCGGGACAGGGATGGCGGGCTAATGAAAAACTGTTTTTT
NA	NA	TRBJ2-7	TRBV14	15	CASSQGPTGSYEQYF	TGTGCCAGCAGTCAAGGGCCTACAGGTTCCTACGAGCAGTACTTC
NA	few	TRBJ1-1	TRBV10-2	12	CASIDFTSEAFF	TGCGCCAGCATCGACTTCACCTCCGAAGCTTTCTTT
NA	once	TRBJ2-4	TRBV6-6	15	CASSYSGGAKNIQYF	TGTGCCAGCAGTTACTCAGGGGGAGCCAAAAACATTCAGTACTTC
NA	NA	TRBJ2-1	TRBV7-6	16	CASSSSIGGTYNEQFF	TGTGCCAGCAGCTCTTCGATCGGGGGTACCTACAATGAGCAGTTCTTC
TRBD1	NA	TRBJ1-4	TRBV5-1	15	CASSLWGTENEKLFF	TGCGCCAGCAGCTTATGGGGGACAGAGAATGAAAAACTGTTTTTT
NA	NA	TRBJ2-7	TRBV27	15	CASSLTGGGYYEQYF	TGTGCCAGCAGTCTCACAGGAGGGGGCTACTACGAGCAGTACTTC
TRBD1	NA	TRBJ1-1	TRBV6-5	16	CASSYSDRGLNTEAFF	TGTGCCAGCAGTTACTCTGACAGGGGACTTAACACTGAAGCTTTCTTT
NA	NA	TRBJ1-5	TRBV27	15	CASSLYGFTNQPQHF	TGTGCCAGCAGTTTATACGGGTTTACCAATCAGCCCCAGCATTTT